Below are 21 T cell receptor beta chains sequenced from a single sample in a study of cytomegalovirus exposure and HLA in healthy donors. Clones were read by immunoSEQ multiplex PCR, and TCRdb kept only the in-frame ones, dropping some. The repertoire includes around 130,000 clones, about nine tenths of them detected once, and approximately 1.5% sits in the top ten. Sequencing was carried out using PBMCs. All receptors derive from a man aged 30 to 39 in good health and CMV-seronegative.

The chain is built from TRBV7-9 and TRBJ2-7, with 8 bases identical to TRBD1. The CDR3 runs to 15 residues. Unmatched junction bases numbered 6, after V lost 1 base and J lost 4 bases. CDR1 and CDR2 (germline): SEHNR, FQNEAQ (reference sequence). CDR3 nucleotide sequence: TGTGCCAGCAGCTTAGGGACAGGGCAAAGGTACGAGCAGTACTTC. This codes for CASSLGTGQRYEQYF.

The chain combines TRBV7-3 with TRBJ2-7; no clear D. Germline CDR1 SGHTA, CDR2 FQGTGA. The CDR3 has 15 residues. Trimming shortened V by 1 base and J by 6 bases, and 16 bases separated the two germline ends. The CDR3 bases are TGTGCCAGCAGCTTAAGTCCGGAACTGGGCCTCGAGCAGTACTTC. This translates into CASSLSPELGLEQYF.

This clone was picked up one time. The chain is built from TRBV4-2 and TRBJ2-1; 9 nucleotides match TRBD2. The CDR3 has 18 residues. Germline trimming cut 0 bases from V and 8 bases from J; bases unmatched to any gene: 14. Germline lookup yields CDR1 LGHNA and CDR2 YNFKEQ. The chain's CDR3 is CASSQENGLAGRLDEQFF. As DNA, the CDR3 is TGTGCCAGCAGCCAAGAAAATGGCCTAGCGGGGCGTTTAGATGAGCAGTTCTTC.

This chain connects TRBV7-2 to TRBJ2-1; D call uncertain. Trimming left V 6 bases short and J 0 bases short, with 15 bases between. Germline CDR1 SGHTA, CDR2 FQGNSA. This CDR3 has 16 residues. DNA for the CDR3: TGTGCCAGCAGTAATCCGGCGGCTTTCTCCTACAATGAGCAGTTCTTC. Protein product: CASSNPAAFSYNEQFF.

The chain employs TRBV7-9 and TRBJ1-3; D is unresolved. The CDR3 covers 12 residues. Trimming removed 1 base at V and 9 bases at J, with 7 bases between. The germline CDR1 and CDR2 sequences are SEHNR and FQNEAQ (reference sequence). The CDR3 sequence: CASSLEVSTIYF. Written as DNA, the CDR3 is TGTGCCAGCAGCTTAGAAGTCAGCACCATATATTTT.

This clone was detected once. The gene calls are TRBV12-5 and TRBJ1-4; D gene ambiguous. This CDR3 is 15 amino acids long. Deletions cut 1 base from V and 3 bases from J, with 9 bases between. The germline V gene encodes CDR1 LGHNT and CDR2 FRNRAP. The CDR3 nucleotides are TGTGCTAGTGGTTTGGGGAGCACTGCTAATGAAAAACTGTTTTTT. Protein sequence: CASGLGSTANEKLFF.

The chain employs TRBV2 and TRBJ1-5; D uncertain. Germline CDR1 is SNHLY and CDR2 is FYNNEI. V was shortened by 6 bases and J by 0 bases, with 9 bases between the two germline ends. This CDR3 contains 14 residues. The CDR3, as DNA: TGTGCCAGCAGAAGAGACATTAGCAATCAGCCCCAGCATTTT. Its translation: CASRRDISNQPQHF.

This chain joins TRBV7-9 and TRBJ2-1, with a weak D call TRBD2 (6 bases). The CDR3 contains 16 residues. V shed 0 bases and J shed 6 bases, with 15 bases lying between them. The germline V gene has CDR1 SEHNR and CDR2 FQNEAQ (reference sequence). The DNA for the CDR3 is TGTGCCAGCAGCTTAGCTGTCGGGCGGGGTATCAATGAGCAGTTCTTC. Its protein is CASSLAVGRGINEQFF.

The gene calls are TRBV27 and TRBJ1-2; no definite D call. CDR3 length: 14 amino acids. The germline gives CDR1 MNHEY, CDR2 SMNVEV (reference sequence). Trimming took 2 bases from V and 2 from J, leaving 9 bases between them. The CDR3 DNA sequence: TGTGCCAGCAGTTTACGTGGCAAGAACTATGGCTACACCTTC. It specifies CASSLRGKNYGYTF.

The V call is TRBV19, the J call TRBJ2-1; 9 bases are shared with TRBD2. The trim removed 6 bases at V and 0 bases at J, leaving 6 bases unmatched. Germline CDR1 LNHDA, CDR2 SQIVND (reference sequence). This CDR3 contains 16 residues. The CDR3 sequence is CASSAHSGSSYNEQFF. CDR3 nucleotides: TGTGCCAGTAGCGCCCATAGCGGGAGCTCCTACAATGAGCAGTTCTTC.

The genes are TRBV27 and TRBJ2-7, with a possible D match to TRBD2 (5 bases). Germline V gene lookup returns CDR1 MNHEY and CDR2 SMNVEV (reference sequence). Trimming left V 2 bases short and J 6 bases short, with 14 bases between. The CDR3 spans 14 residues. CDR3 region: CASSLPGRASEQYF. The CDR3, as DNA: TGTGCCAGCAGTTTACCGGGAAGGGCCTCCGAGCAGTACTTC.

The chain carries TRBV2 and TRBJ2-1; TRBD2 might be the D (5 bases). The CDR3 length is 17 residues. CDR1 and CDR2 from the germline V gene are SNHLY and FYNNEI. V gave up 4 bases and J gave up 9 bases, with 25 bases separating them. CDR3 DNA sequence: TGTGCCAGCAGTGGGCTAGCCCAGAGTACGGGCTTTGGTGAGCAGTTCTTC. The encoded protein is CASSGLAQSTGFGEQFF. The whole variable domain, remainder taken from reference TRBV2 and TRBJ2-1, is EPEVTQTPSHQVTQMGQEVILRCVPISNHLYFYWYRQILGQKVEFLVSFYNNEISEKSEIFDDQFSVERPDGSNFTLKIRSTKLEDSAMYFCASSGLAQSTGFGEQFFGPGTRLTVL.

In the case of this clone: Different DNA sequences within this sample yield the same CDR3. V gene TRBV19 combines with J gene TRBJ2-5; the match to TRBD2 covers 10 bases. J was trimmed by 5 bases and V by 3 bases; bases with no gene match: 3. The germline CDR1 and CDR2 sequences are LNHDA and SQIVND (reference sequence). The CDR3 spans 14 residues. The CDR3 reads CASSILAGEETQYF. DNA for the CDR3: TGTGCCAGTAGTATCCTAGCGGGAGAGGAGACCCAGTACTTC.

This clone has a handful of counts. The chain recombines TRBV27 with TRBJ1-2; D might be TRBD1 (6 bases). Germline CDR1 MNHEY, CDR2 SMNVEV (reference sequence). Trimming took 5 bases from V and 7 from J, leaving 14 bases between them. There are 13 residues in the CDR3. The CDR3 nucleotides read TGTGCCAGCAGTCCGAGTCAGGGGCTTGGCTACACCTTC. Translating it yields CASSPSQGLGYTF.

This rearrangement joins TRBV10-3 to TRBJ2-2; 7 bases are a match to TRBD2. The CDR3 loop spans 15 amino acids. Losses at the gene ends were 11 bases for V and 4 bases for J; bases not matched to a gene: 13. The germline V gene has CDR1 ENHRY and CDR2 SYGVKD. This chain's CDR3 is CACTGGVGGTGELFF. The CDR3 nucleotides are TGTGCCTGCACTGGGGGGGTAGGAGGCACCGGGGAGCTGTTTTTT.

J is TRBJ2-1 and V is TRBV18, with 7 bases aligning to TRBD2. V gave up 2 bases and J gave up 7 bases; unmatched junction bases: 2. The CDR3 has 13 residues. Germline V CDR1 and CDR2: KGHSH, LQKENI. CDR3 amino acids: CASSPGEGNEQFF. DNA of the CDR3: TGTGCCAGCTCACCAGGGGAGGGGAATGAGCAGTTCTTC.

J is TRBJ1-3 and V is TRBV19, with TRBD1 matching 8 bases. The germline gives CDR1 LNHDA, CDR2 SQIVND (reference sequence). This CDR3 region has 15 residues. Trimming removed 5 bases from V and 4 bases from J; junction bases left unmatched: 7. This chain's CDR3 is CASSPPDRGGNTIYF. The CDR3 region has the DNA TGTGCCAGTAGTCCCCCCGACAGGGGAGGAAACACCATATATTTT.

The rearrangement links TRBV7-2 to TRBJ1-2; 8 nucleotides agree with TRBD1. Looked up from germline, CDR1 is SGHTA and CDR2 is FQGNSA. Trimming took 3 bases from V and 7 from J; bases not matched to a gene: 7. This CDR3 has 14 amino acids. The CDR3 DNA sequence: TGTGCCAGCAGCTTTTCACAGGGGGGCTCTGGCTACACCTTC. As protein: CASSFSQGGSGYTF.

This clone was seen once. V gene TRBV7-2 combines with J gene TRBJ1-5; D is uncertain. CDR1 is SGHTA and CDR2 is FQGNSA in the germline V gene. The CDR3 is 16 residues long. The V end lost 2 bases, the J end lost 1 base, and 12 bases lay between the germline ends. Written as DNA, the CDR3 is TGTGCCAGCAGCTTATCTGCAGCGAGCAGCAATCAGCCCCAGCATTTT. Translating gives CASSLSAASSNQPQHF.

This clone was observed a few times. The CDR3 protein is CASSPGGEVYNSPLHF. In DNA, the CDR3 is TGTGCCAGCTCACCAGGGGGGGAAGTCTATAATTCACCCCTCCACTTT. V usage is TRBV18 and J usage is TRBJ1-6; weak D call: TRBD1 (5 bases). The CDR3 has 16 amino acids. Trimming pared 2 bases from V and 3 bases from J, leaving 11 bases between. Germline lookup yields CDR1 KGHSH and CDR2 LQKENI.

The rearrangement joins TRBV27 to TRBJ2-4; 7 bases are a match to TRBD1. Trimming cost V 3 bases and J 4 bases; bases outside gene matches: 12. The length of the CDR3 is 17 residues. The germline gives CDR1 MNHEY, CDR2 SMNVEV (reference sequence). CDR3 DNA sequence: TGTGCCAGCAGTTTTCTCTTCCTAGAGGGACAGAAAAACATTCAGTACTTC. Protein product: CASSFLFLEGQKNIQYF.